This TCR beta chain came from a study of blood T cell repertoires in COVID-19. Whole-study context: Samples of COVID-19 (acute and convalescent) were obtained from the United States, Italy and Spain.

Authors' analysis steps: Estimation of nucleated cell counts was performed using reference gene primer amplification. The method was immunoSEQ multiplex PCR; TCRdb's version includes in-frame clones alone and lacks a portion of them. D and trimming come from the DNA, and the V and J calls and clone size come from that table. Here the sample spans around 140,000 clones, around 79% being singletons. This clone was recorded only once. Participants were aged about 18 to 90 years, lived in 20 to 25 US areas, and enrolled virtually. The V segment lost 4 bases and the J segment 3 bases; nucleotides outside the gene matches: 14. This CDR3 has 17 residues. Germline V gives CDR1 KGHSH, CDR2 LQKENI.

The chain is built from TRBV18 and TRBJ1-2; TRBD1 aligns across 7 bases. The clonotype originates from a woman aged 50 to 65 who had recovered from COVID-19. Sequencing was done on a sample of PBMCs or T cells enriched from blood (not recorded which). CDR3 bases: TGTGCCAGCTCACGCGCAGCACAGACAGGGTTTGACTATGGCTACACCTTC. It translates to CASSRAAQTGFDYGYTF.